This TCR beta chain was obtained from a study of cytomegalovirus exposure and HLA in healthy donors. Study outcomes and limitations: The authors reported that TCR beta sequences could predict HLA-A and HLA-B alleles. These predictions were accurate for most subjects in the first cohort.

Per germline, CDR1 SGHRS and CDR2 YFSETQ. The CDR3 runs to 14 residues. Deletions cut 4 bases from V and 5 bases from J, with 13 bases between. PCR amplification relied on 60 Vbeta primers (plus 13 Jbeta primers). TCRdb keeps only in-frame clones here, not all; method: immunoSEQ multiplex PCR. The sample lists 100,000 to 150,000 clones, 60% to 75% seen once, with under 6.5% in the top ten. This clone was seen just once. Its cognate antigen is unknown. Sequenced: PBMCs. This receptor was identified in a woman in her fifties or sixties in good health and CMV-seropositive. J is TRBJ1-5 and V is TRBV5-1, with D possibly TRBD1 on 6 matching bases. The CDR3 is CASSDGQYDQPQHF. The CDR3 DNA is TGCGCCAGCAGCGACGGACAGTACGATCAGCCCCAGCATTTT.